These 32 T cell receptor beta chains came from one sample sequenced in a study of monozygotic twins with inflammatory bowel disease. For each CDR3 protein, TCRdb gives one entry from its re-call of the 5' RACE reads, without DNA. This sample's clone table lists over 110,000 distinct CDR3 sequences. The sequenced sample was blood. The origin of the receptors is a human donor with ulcerative colitis or Crohn's disease, or a healthy co-twin of an affected twin (not recorded which).

CDR3 amino acids: CASSQEAEAAGNTIYF. The chain recombines TRBV4-1 with TRBJ1-3. Germline loops: CDR1 MGHRA, CDR2 YSYEKL. This CDR3 spans 16 amino acids.

The V call is TRBV3-1, the J call TRBJ1-2. CDR1 is LGHDT, CDR2 YNNKEL, per germline (reference sequence). The CDR3 contains 14 residues. CDR3 residues: CASSQDGAHYGYTF.

This chain connects TRBV30 to TRBJ1-1; absent DNA, TCRdb's TRBD1 call cannot be checked. The CDR3 is 14 amino acids. Germline V CDR1 and CDR2: GTSNPN, SVGIG (reference sequence). CDR3 in amino acids: CAWRTRGGNTEAFF.

The genes are TRBV27 and TRBJ2-7; TCRdb's assignment of TRBD1 cannot be checked, as there is no DNA. Germline V lookup: CDR1 MNHEY, CDR2 SMNVEV (reference sequence). This CDR3 is 15 amino acids long. This CDR3 is CASSLPGQLFYEQYF.

This chain connects TRBV5-1 to TRBJ2-7. The CDR3 totals 15 residues. The germline V gene encodes CDR1 SGHRS and CDR2 YFSETQ. The CDR3 reads CASSPQLEVGYEQYF.

The chain carries TRBV4-2 and TRBJ2-1; TCRdb lists TRBD1, though no DNA is available to test this call. The germline gives CDR1 LGHNA, CDR2 YNFKEQ. The CDR3 has 15 amino acids. CDR3 amino acids: CASSRDIGSYNEQFF.

The rearrangement links TRBV2 to TRBJ2-3; TCRdb gives TRBD2 as the D gene, but with no DNA this cannot be confirmed. The CDR3 totals 14 residues. The V gene's germline CDR1 is SNHLY and CDR2 FYNNEI. The CDR3 is CASSAGGGADTQYF.

The rearrangement links TRBV6-5 to TRBJ1-1. Germline CDR1 and CDR2: MNHEY and SVGAGI. This CDR3 is built from 13 residues. The CDR3 protein is CASSYNENTEAFF.

This chain uses TRBV5-6 with TRBJ2-1; the D call of TRBD2 rests on TCRdb alone, since no DNA is present to check it. Germline lookup yields CDR1 SGHDT and CDR2 YYEEEE. CDR3 length equals 13 residues. CDR3 in amino acids: CASSLGMGSEQFF.

The chain combines TRBV27 with TRBJ2-4; there is no DNA to check the TCRdb D call of TRBD1. The CDR3 extends over 18 amino acids. Germline V gene data show CDR1 as MNHEY and CDR2 as SMNVEV (reference sequence). This chain's CDR3 is CASSLRGPDPRPGNIQYF.

The chain uses TRBV7-9 and TRBJ2-7. CDR3 length: 13 amino acids. From germline, CDR1 is SEHNR and CDR2 FQNEAQ (reference sequence). CDR3 protein: CASSPEGSYEQYF.

The V and J genes are TRBV5-1 and TRBJ1-5. CDR1 is SGHRS, CDR2 YFSETQ, per germline. There are 14 residues in the CDR3. This chain's CDR3 is CASSLSGSPTTQHF.

This chain links TRBV5-1 with TRBJ1-4; the D gene TCRdb calls, TRBD1, cannot be checked with no DNA. The germline CDR1 and CDR2 sequences are SGHRS and YFSETQ. This CDR3 has 17 amino acids. Here the CDR3 reads CASSQDREAVTNEKLFF.

This sequence joins TRBV7-3 and TRBJ2-1; the TCRdb call, TRBD1, lacks DNA for checking. This CDR3 comprises 15 residues. Germline V gives CDR1 SGHTA, CDR2 FQGTGA. This CDR3 reads CASSNWGGRNNEQFF.

The chain has TRBV5-1 and TRBJ2-7; with no DNA, the TCRdb D assignment of TRBD1 cannot be verified. CDR1 is SGHRS and CDR2 is YFSETQ in the germline V gene. This CDR3 contains 15 residues. The CDR3 loop is CASAKTEGTPGEQYF.

This chain joins TRBV5-1 and TRBJ2-3; the TCRdb call, TRBD1, lacks DNA for checking. The CDR3 runs 14 residues. Germline assignment: CDR1 SGHRS and CDR2 YFSETQ. CDR3 sequence reads: CASSPGTDFTTQYF.

The chain couples TRBV6-8 to TRBJ1-1; the D gene TCRdb calls, TRBD1, cannot be checked with no DNA. Germline V gene data show CDR1 as MNHGY and CDR2 as SAAAGT. This CDR3 spans 17 amino acids. The CDR3 sequence: CASSFLTEPLMNTEAFF.

The V and J genes are TRBV18 and TRBJ1-5. The germline V gene encodes CDR1 KGHSH and CDR2 LQKENI. The CDR3 sequence is 13 residues long. The CDR3 spells CASSPLDNQPQHF. Looking up the rest from reference TRBV18 and TRBJ1-5 gives the full variable domain: NAGVMQNPRHLVRRRGQEARLRCSPMKGHSHVYWYRQLPEEGLKFMVYLQKENIIDESGMPKERFSAEFPKEGPSILRIQQVVRGDSAAYFCASSPLDNQPQHFGDGTRLSIL.

This chain joins TRBV29-1 and TRBJ2-1; TCRdb reports TRBD2, a call that lacks DNA to check it against. Germline CDR1 SQVTM, CDR2 ANQGSEA. CDR3 length: 16 amino acids. This chain's CDR3 is CSSGTSGGRTYNEQFF.

The chain carries TRBV7-2 and TRBJ2-1; with no DNA, the TCRdb D assignment of TRBD2 cannot be verified. CDR3 length equals 15 residues. Germline loops: CDR1 SGHTA, CDR2 FQGNSA. The CDR3 spells CASSLGSGLYNEQFF.

The chain links TRBV7-9 to TRBJ2-1; without DNA, the TCRdb call of TRBD2 cannot be checked. Germline CDR1 reads SEHNR; CDR2 reads FQNEAQ (reference sequence). The CDR3 runs to 17 residues. CDR3 sequence: CASSTTSTSGGGDEQFF. Based on the CDR3 plus reference TRBV7-9 and TRBJ2-1, the full variable domain is DTGVSQNPRHKITKRGQNVTFRCDPISEHNRLYWYRQTLGQGPEFLTYFQNEAQLEKSRLLSDRFSAERPKGSFSTLEIQRTEQGDSAMYLCASSTTSTSGGGDEQFFGPGTRLTVL.

The rearrangement links TRBV12-5 to TRBJ2-1. This CDR3 region has 15 residues. Germline-derived CDR1 and CDR2 are LGHNT and FRNRAP. The CDR3 reads CASGLGPGVLNEQFF.

This sequence joins TRBV3-1 and TRBJ2-5; the TRBD1 assignment by TCRdb is unverifiable without DNA. The CDR3 totals 14 residues. Germline CDR1 is LGHDT and CDR2 is YNNKEL (reference sequence). The CDR3 spells CASSQGQPGKTQYF.

The rearrangement joins TRBV20-1 to TRBJ2-5; TCRdb indicates TRBD2, and absent DNA this call remains unverified. This CDR3 has 14 amino acids. Germline CDR1 is DFQATT and CDR2 is SNEGSKA (reference sequence). The CDR3 is CSARSIAGGETQYF.

The CDR3 region is CASSGYYQETQYF. The chain joins TRBV2 to TRBJ2-5. Germline CDR1 and CDR2: SNHLY and FYNNEI. The CDR3 has 13 residues. Using reference TRBV2 and TRBJ2-5 for the parts outside the CDR3, the full variable domain is EPEVTQTPSHQVTQMGQEVILRCVPISNHLYFYWYRQILGQKVEFLVSFYNNEISEKSEIFDDQFSVERPDGSNFTLKIRSTKLEDSAMYFCASSGYYQETQYFGPGTRLLVL.

The J gene is TRBJ2-1, the V gene TRBV15. This CDR3 has 15 amino acids. Per the germline V gene, CDR1 is LNHNV and CDR2 is YYDKDF (reference sequence). This CDR3 is CATSLDRGSYNEQFF.

The J gene is TRBJ1-2, the V gene TRBV7-8; TCRdb outputs TRBD1, but without DNA this stays unchecked. CDR1 and CDR2 (germline): SGHVS, FQNEAQ. The CDR3 extends over 15 amino acids. CDR3 region: CASSSLSAGDYGYTF.

The gene calls are TRBV12-3 or TRBV12-4 and TRBJ1-6; there is no DNA to check the TCRdb D call of TRBD1. This CDR3 is 13 amino acids long. CDR3: CASSRDYNSPLHF.

This chain uses TRBV3-1 with TRBJ1-2; TCRdb lists TRBD1, though no DNA is available to test this call. This CDR3 has 15 amino acids. Per germline, CDR1 LGHDT and CDR2 YNNKEL (reference sequence). The CDR3 loop is CASSHMDRGSYGYTF. The variable domain in full, with the rest retrieved from reference TRBV3-1 and TRBJ1-2, is DTAVSQTPKYLVTQMGNDKSIKCEQNLGHDTMYWYKQDSKKFLKIMFSYNNKELIINETVPNRFSPKSPDKAHLNLHINSLELGDSAVYFCASSHMDRGSYGYTFGSGTRLTVV.

V is TRBV20-1 and J is TRBJ2-3; TCRdb's D call of TRBD1 is untestable without DNA. The CDR3 runs to 15 residues. Per germline, CDR1 DFQATT and CDR2 SNEGSKA (reference sequence). The CDR3 loop reads CSARGGWLGPDTQYF.

The V and J genes are TRBV9 and TRBJ2-5; TCRdb indicates TRBD1, and absent DNA this call remains unverified. This CDR3 has 14 amino acids. Germline lookup yields CDR1 SGDLS and CDR2 YYNGEE. CDR3 region: CASSLLGGEETQYF.

The chain carries TRBV5-1 and TRBJ2-5. The CDR3 spans 13 residues. Germline CDR1 SGHRS, CDR2 YFSETQ. CDR3: CASSFGDGESQYF.